Listed below are T cell receptor beta chains from one sample, sequenced in a study of blood T cells in healthy people across ages. TCRdb analysed the 5' RACE reads with MiXCR anew, one entry per CDR3 protein. The sample lists 1.4 million or so distinct CDR3 sequences, approximately 43% seen once, with about 4% in the top ten. The sequencing sample was made of blood. These receptors all stem from a woman aged 18-35 years in good health. Each CDR3 is given with its conserved first and last residue. The D gene is left open where the match is weak. The size entry is marked missing in some rows and otherwise reads once, few, many or a size class.

CDR3 length: 14
clone size: NA
D gene: NA
V gene: TRBV5-1
J gene: TRBJ2-7
CDR3 protein: CASSLGPGVYEQYF
CDR3 DNA: TGCGCCAGCAGCTTAGGACCGGGGGTCTACGAGCAGTACTTC

CDR3 length: 13
clone size: NA
D gene: NA
V gene: TRBV20-1
J gene: TRBJ2-7
CDR3 protein: CSARDPETYEQYF
CDR3 DNA: TGCAGTGCTAGAGATCCGGAAACCTACGAGCAGTACTTC

CDR3 length: 18
clone size: NA
D gene: NA
V gene: TRBV11-2
J gene: TRBJ2-5
CDR3 protein: CASSFAPGGPPSYNEQYF
CDR3 DNA: TGTGCCAGCAGCTTCGCCCCGGGGGGCCCTCCCTCCTACAATGAGCAGTACTTC

CDR3 length: 15
clone size: many
D gene: NA
V gene: TRBV20-1
J gene: TRBJ2-1
CDR3 protein: CSASPMDSSYNEQFF
CDR3 DNA: TGCAGTGCTAGCCCCATGGACAGCTCCTACAATGAGCAGTTCTTC

CDR3 length: 16
clone size: few
D gene: NA
V gene: TRBV20-1
J gene: TRBJ2-1
CDR3 protein: CSASNFRGGTYNEQFF
CDR3 DNA: TGCAGTGCTAGTAATTTCAGGGGGGGGACATACAATGAGCAGTTCTTC

CDR3 length: 14
clone size: NA
D gene: TRBD1
V gene: TRBV24-1
J gene: TRBJ2-2
CDR3 protein: CATERQGVTGELFF
CDR3 DNA: TGTGCCACCGAACGCCAGGGGGTCACCGGGGAGCTGTTTTTT

CDR3 length: 13
clone size: NA
D gene: NA
V gene: TRBV28
J gene: TRBJ2-5
CDR3 protein: CASNRGGRETQYF
CDR3 DNA: TGTGCCAGCAATCGAGGGGGGCGAGAGACCCAGTACTTC

CDR3 length: 13
clone size: NA
D gene: TRBD1
V gene: TRBV20-1
J gene: TRBJ2-1
CDR3 protein: CSARGQGYNGQFF
CDR3 DNA: TGCAGTGCTAGGGGACAGGGCTACAATGGGCAGTTCTTC

CDR3 length: 14
clone size: NA
D gene: NA
V gene: TRBV5-1
J gene: TRBJ2-2
CDR3 protein: CASSWGRDTGELFF
CDR3 DNA: TGCGCCAGCAGCTGGGGACGAGACACCGGGGAGCTGTTTTTT

CDR3 length: 16
clone size: NA
D gene: NA
V gene: TRBV4-3
J gene: TRBJ2-7
CDR3 protein: CASSQGTATTYNEQYF
CDR3 DNA: TGCGCCAGCAGCCAAGGGACAGCCACTACCTACAATGAGCAGTACTTC

CDR3 length: 16
clone size: NA
D gene: NA
V gene: TRBV4-1
J gene: TRBJ1-1
CDR3 protein: CASSQEGTLRDTEAFF
CDR3 DNA: TGCGCCAGCAGCCAAGAGGGGACCCTTCGGGACACTGAAGCTTTCTTT

CDR3 length: 14
clone size: NA
D gene: NA
V gene: TRBV7-2
J gene: TRBJ2-7
CDR3 protein: CASSVLGAPYEQYF
CDR3 DNA: TGCGCCAGCAGCGTACTAGGGGCCCCCTACGAGCAGTACTTC

CDR3 length: 15
clone size: NA
D gene: TRBD1
V gene: TRBV10-3
J gene: TRBJ1-1
CDR3 protein: CAISRVGTANTEAFF
CDR3 DNA: TGTGCCATCAGCCGAGTCGGGACAGCGAACACTGAAGCTTTCTTT

CDR3 length: 15
clone size: NA
D gene: NA
V gene: TRBV5-6
J gene: TRBJ1-2
CDR3 protein: CASSLVSHLGYGYTF
CDR3 DNA: TGTGCCAGCAGCTTGGTCAGCCACCTTGGATATGGCTACACCTTC

CDR3 length: 24
clone size: NA
D gene: NA
V gene: TRBV12-3/TRBV12-4
J gene: TRBJ1-1
CDR3 protein: CASSLGGVPGRPDGGDKRNTEAFF
CDR3 DNA: TGTGCCAGCAGTTTAGGGGGCGTTCCAGGGAGACCCGACGGGGGGGATAAGAGGAACACTGAAGCTTTCTTT

CDR3 length: 16
clone size: NA
D gene: TRBD1
V gene: TRBV6-1
J gene: TRBJ1-1
CDR3 protein: CASSEPTGAWDAEAFF
CDR3 DNA: TGTGCCAGCAGTGAACCGACAGGGGCTTGGGACGCTGAAGCTTTCTTT

CDR3 length: 14
clone size: NA
D gene: TRBD2
V gene: TRBV20-1
J gene: TRBJ2-1
CDR3 protein: CSARPPSGSIGQFF
CDR3 DNA: TGCAGTGCTAGGCCGCCTAGCGGGAGCATAGGGCAGTTCTTC

CDR3 length: 15
clone size: NA
D gene: NA
V gene: TRBV4-1
J gene: TRBJ2-7
CDR3 protein: CASSHPSYGEYEQYF
CDR3 DNA: TGCGCCAGCAGCCACCCGTCCTATGGAGAATACGAGCAGTACTTC

CDR3 length: 14
clone size: few
D gene: NA
V gene: TRBV12-3/TRBV12-4
J gene: TRBJ1-5
CDR3 protein: CASTLAGLNQPQHF
CDR3 DNA: TGTGCCAGCACCCTGGCTGGGTTGAATCAGCCCCAGCATTTT

CDR3 length: 18
clone size: NA
D gene: NA
V gene: TRBV28
J gene: TRBJ1-5
CDR3 protein: CASSLWAGWGYSNQPQHF
CDR3 DNA: TGTGCCAGCAGTTTATGGGCAGGTTGGGGATATAGCAATCAGCCCCAGCATTTT

CDR3 length: 18
clone size: NA
D gene: TRBD2
V gene: TRBV6-2/TRBV6-3
J gene: TRBJ2-1
CDR3 protein: CASSYNLLRGGGYNEQFF
CDR3 DNA: TGTGCCAGCAGTTATAACTTGCTCCGCGGGGGGGGATACAATGAGCAGTTCTTC

CDR3 length: 15
clone size: NA
D gene: TRBD1
V gene: TRBV27
J gene: TRBJ2-7
CDR3 protein: CASSPTGTGAHEQYF
CDR3 DNA: TGTGCCAGCAGTCCCACCGGGACAGGGGCCCACGAGCAGTACTTC

CDR3 length: 16
clone size: once
D gene: NA
V gene: TRBV7-2
J gene: TRBJ2-4
CDR3 protein: CASSSQGSVAKNIQYF
CDR3 DNA: TGTGCCAGCAGCTCTCAGGGGTCCGTAGCCAAAAACATTCAGTACTTC

CDR3 length: 13
clone size: NA
D gene: NA
V gene: TRBV20-1
J gene: TRBJ1-1
CDR3 protein: CSAGRTENTEAFF
CDR3 DNA: TGCAGTGCTGGGCGGACGGAGAACACTGAAGCTTTCTTT

CDR3 length: 15
clone size: few
D gene: TRBD2
V gene: TRBV4-3
J gene: TRBJ2-1
CDR3 protein: CASSQESGSYNEQFF
CDR3 DNA: TGCGCCAGCAGCCAAGAGAGCGGGAGCTACAATGAGCAGTTCTTC

CDR3 length: 15
clone size: NA
D gene: NA
V gene: TRBV20-1
J gene: TRBJ1-6
CDR3 protein: CSARKGEAAGSPLHF
CDR3 DNA: TGCAGTGCTAGGAAGGGCGAGGCAGCCGGGTCACCCCTCCACTTT

CDR3 length: 15
clone size: once
D gene: NA
V gene: TRBV4-3
J gene: TRBJ2-1
CDR3 protein: CASSQENWGADEQFF
CDR3 DNA: TGCGCCAGCAGCCAAGAAAATTGGGGGGCCGATGAGCAGTTCTTC

CDR3 length: 17
clone size: few
D gene: TRBD2
V gene: TRBV9
J gene: TRBJ2-1
CDR3 protein: CASSVGPSGGRNNEQFF
CDR3 DNA: TGTGCCAGTAGCGTAGGCCCTAGCGGGGGACGTAACAATGAGCAGTTCTTC

CDR3 length: 17
clone size: NA
D gene: TRBD1
V gene: TRBV18
J gene: TRBJ2-1
CDR3 protein: CASSRTGDPSSYNEQFF
CDR3 DNA: TGTGCCAGCTCACGTACAGGGGACCCGAGCTCCTACAATGAGCAGTTCTTC

CDR3 length: 12
clone size: NA
D gene: NA
V gene: TRBV20-1
J gene: TRBJ2-1
CDR3 protein: CSARDTREEQFF
CDR3 DNA: TGCAGTGCTAGAGATACGAGGGAAGAGCAGTTCTTC

CDR3 length: 16
clone size: NA
D gene: TRBD2
V gene: TRBV2
J gene: TRBJ2-1
CDR3 protein: CASYPTLAGGPGEQFF
CDR3 DNA: TGTGCCAGCTACCCAACCCTAGCGGGGGGGCCCGGTGAGCAGTTCTTC

CDR3 length: 13
clone size: NA
D gene: TRBD1
V gene: TRBV29-1
J gene: TRBJ1-2
CDR3 protein: CSVETGGIQGYTF
CDR3 DNA: TGCAGCGTTGAAACAGGGGGTATTCAAGGCTACACCTTC

CDR3 length: 14
clone size: few
D gene: NA
V gene: TRBV28
J gene: TRBJ2-6
CDR3 protein: CASSFSAGANVLTF
CDR3 DNA: TGTGCCAGCAGTTTCTCCGCTGGGGCCAACGTCCTGACTTTC

CDR3 length: 17
clone size: once
D gene: NA
V gene: TRBV7-9
J gene: TRBJ2-6
CDR3 protein: CASSLSLGSSGANVLTF
CDR3 DNA: TGTGCCAGCAGCTTATCGCTAGGGAGCTCTGGGGCCAACGTCCTGACTTTC

CDR3 length: 15
clone size: NA
D gene: NA
V gene: TRBV29-1
J gene: TRBJ2-2
CDR3 protein: CSVVDRTFGTGELFF
CDR3 DNA: TGCAGCGTTGTGGACAGAACCTTCGGCACCGGGGAGCTGTTTTTT

CDR3 length: 17
clone size: NA
D gene: TRBD2
V gene: TRBV6-5
J gene: TRBJ2-1
CDR3 protein: CASSYSGLAASYNEQFF
CDR3 DNA: TGTGCCAGCAGTTACAGCGGACTAGCGGCCTCCTACAATGAGCAGTTCTTC

CDR3 length: 14
clone size: NA
D gene: TRBD1
V gene: TRBV7-2
J gene: TRBJ1-2
CDR3 protein: CASSFGTGIFGYTF
CDR3 DNA: TGTGCCAGCAGCTTCGGGACAGGGATATTCGGCTACACCTTC

CDR3 length: 16
clone size: NA
D gene: TRBD1
V gene: TRBV15
J gene: TRBJ2-5
CDR3 protein: CATSTTGVARQETQYF
CDR3 DNA: TGTGCCACCAGCACAACAGGGGTGGCTCGTCAGGAGACCCAGTACTTC

CDR3 length: 17
clone size: NA
D gene: TRBD1
V gene: TRBV7-9
J gene: TRBJ1-5
CDR3 protein: CASSYLGTGGAGQPQHF
CDR3 DNA: TGTGCCAGCAGCTATTTGGGGACAGGGGGCGCGGGTCAGCCCCAGCATTTT

CDR3 length: 14
clone size: few
D gene: NA
V gene: TRBV3-1
J gene: TRBJ2-5
CDR3 protein: CASSHTGTWGTQYF
CDR3 DNA: TGTGCCAGCAGTCATACCGGGACCTGGGGGACCCAGTACTTC

CDR3 length: 14
clone size: NA
D gene: NA
V gene: TRBV7-6
J gene: TRBJ2-5
CDR3 protein: CASSFGSNGETQYF
CDR3 DNA: TGTGCCAGCAGCTTCGGCAGTAACGGAGAGACCCAGTACTTC

CDR3 length: 14
clone size: NA
D gene: NA
V gene: TRBV5-1
J gene: TRBJ2-5
CDR3 protein: CASSLGRSRETQYF
CDR3 DNA: TGCGCCAGCAGCTTAGGACGTTCAAGAGAGACCCAGTACTTC

CDR3 length: 13
clone size: few
D gene: NA
V gene: TRBV2
J gene: TRBJ2-3
CDR3 protein: CASRGTHRGTQYF
CDR3 DNA: TGTGCCAGCAGGGGGACCCATAGGGGTACGCAGTATTTT

CDR3 length: 12
clone size: few
D gene: NA
V gene: TRBV20-1
J gene: TRBJ2-1
CDR3 protein: CSARRGGVEQFF
CDR3 DNA: TGCAGTGCTAGGAGAGGGGGGGTTGAGCAGTTCTTC

CDR3 length: 16
clone size: NA
D gene: NA
V gene: TRBV12-3/TRBV12-4
J gene: TRBJ2-5
CDR3 protein: CASTYGRTGRAETQYF
CDR3 DNA: TGTGCCAGCACTTACGGCAGGACAGGGAGGGCAGAGACCCAGTACTTC

CDR3 length: 14
clone size: few
D gene: NA
V gene: TRBV30
J gene: TRBJ1-5
CDR3 protein: CAWSGGPGYQPQHF
CDR3 DNA: TGTGCCTGGAGTGGGGGCCCAGGTTATCAGCCCCAGCATTTT

CDR3 length: 14
clone size: few
D gene: NA
V gene: TRBV4-1
J gene: TRBJ1-4
CDR3 protein: CASSQDLPNEKLFF
CDR3 DNA: TGCGCCAGCAGCCAAGACCTCCCTAATGAAAAACTGTTTTTT

CDR3 length: 15
clone size: few
D gene: TRBD1
V gene: TRBV10-3
J gene: TRBJ1-1
CDR3 protein: CAISDQGQPNTEAFF
CDR3 DNA: TGTGCCATCAGTGATCAGGGACAGCCGAACACTGAAGCTTTCTTT

CDR3 length: 17
clone size: NA
D gene: NA
V gene: TRBV9
J gene: TRBJ2-3
CDR3 protein: CASSVGRGAGATDTQYF
CDR3 DNA: TGTGCCAGCAGCGTAGGCAGGGGCGCAGGGGCGACAGATACGCAGTATTTT

CDR3 length: 14
clone size: NA
D gene: TRBD2
V gene: TRBV2
J gene: TRBJ2-1
CDR3 protein: CASSALAGAPEQFF
CDR3 DNA: TGTGCCAGCAGTGCTTTGGCGGGAGCGCCTGAGCAGTTCTTC

CDR3 length: 17
clone size: NA
D gene: TRBD2
V gene: TRBV7-9
J gene: TRBJ2-7
CDR3 protein: CASSSPGSGGSYNEQYF
CDR3 DNA: TGTGCCAGCAGCTCCCCGGGTAGCGGGGGCTCCTACAATGAGCAGTACTTC

CDR3 length: 15
clone size: NA
D gene: TRBD2
V gene: TRBV11-2
J gene: TRBJ2-3
CDR3 protein: CASRPLAGGADTQYF
CDR3 DNA: TGTGCCAGCAGACCCCTAGCGGGAGGCGCAGATACGCAGTATTTT

CDR3 length: 13
clone size: NA
D gene: NA
V gene: TRBV5-1
J gene: TRBJ2-1
CDR3 protein: CASSADMYNEQFF
CDR3 DNA: TGCGCCAGCAGCGCGGACATGTACAATGAGCAGTTCTTC

CDR3 length: 14
clone size: few
D gene: NA
V gene: TRBV12-3/TRBV12-4
J gene: TRBJ1-2
CDR3 protein: CASSLFDGHYGYTF
CDR3 DNA: TGTGCCAGCAGTTTATTCGACGGACACTATGGCTACACCTTC

CDR3 length: 11
clone size: once
D gene: NA
V gene: TRBV7-2
J gene: TRBJ2-5
CDR3 protein: CASSLAVGQYF
CDR3 DNA: TGTGCCAGCAGCTTAGCCGTGGGCCAGTACTTC

CDR3 length: 21
clone size: NA
D gene: TRBD2
V gene: TRBV3-1
J gene: TRBJ2-1
CDR3 protein: CASSQDKTRLPFAGGYNEQFF
CDR3 DNA: TGTGCCAGCAGCCAAGATAAGACCCGACTCCCCTTCGCGGGAGGGTACAATGAGCAGTTCTTC

CDR3 length: 14
clone size: NA
D gene: NA
V gene: TRBV2
J gene: TRBJ1-5
CDR3 protein: CASTNGGIRQPQHF
CDR3 DNA: TGTGCCAGCACCAACGGAGGGATCCGGCAGCCCCAGCATTTT

CDR3 length: 15
clone size: NA
D gene: TRBD2
V gene: TRBV28
J gene: TRBJ2-1
CDR3 protein: CASSQGTSGRNKQFF
CDR3 DNA: TGTGCCAGCAGCCAGGGGACTAGCGGACGCAATAAGCAGTTCTTC

CDR3 length: 15
clone size: NA
D gene: TRBD2
V gene: TRBV29-1
J gene: TRBJ2-7
CDR3 protein: CSVELASGPAYEQYF
CDR3 DNA: TGCAGCGTTGAGTTGGCTAGCGGGCCCGCCTACGAGCAGTACTTC